Following are 24 T cell receptor beta chains from one sample sequenced in a study of blood T cell repertoires in COVID-19. Assay used: immunoSEQ multiplex PCR; TCRdb lists only in-frame clones, some missing. The repertoire holds approximately 290,000 clones, with 70% to 85% as singletons. Sequencing input: peripheral blood. The receptors shown here come from a human donor with COVID-19, enrolled during active disease. The donor label of this sample is uncertain.

The CDR3 sequence is CASSVNQLATGELFF. CDR3 nucleotide sequence: TGTGCCAGCAGCGTCAACCAACTAGCGACCGGGGAGCTGTTTTTT. The V call is TRBV11-3, the J call TRBJ2-2; 7 nucleotides align to TRBD2. Germline CDR1 and CDR2: SGHNT and YENEEA. V was pared by 5 bases and J by 5 bases, with 8 bases of the junction left unmatched. This CDR3 comprises 15 residues.

The CDR3 sequence is CASSENSGNGAEAFF. The DNA of the CDR3 is TGCGCCAGCAGTGAAAATTCAGGTAATGGCGCTGAAGCTTTCTTT. The chain uses TRBV10-1 and TRBJ1-1; no reliable D call. In germline, CDR1 is WNHNN, CDR2 SYGVQD (reference sequence). The CDR3 contains 15 residues. The V end lost 3 bases, the J end lost 6 bases, and 17 bases lay between the germline ends.

The rearrangement links TRBV7-2 to TRBJ1-6; maybe TRBD1 (6 bases). Between the trimmed V and J ends, which lost 1 base and 10 bases, there was a span of 17 bases. The length of the CDR3 is 16 residues. The germline CDR1 and CDR2 sequences are SGHTA and FQGNSA. CDR3 region: CASSLGVAGEISPLHF. The CDR3 region has the DNA TGTGCCAGCAGCTTAGGGGTAGCAGGGGAAATCTCACCCCTCCACTTT. Full variable domain (outside the CDR3, taken from reference TRBV7-2 and TRBJ1-6): GAGVSQSPSNKVTEKGKDVELRCDPISGHTALYWYRQSLGQGLEFLIYFQGNSAPDKSGLPSDRFSAERTGGSVSTLTIQRTQQEDSAVYLCASSLGVAGEISPLHFGNGTRLTVT.

The V and J genes are TRBV18 and TRBJ2-5, with D possibly being TRBD1 (5 bases). CDR1 and CDR2 (germline): KGHSH, LQKENI. The CDR3 covers 11 residues. With 8 bases removed from V and 5 bases from J, the gap between germline ends came to 9 bases. CDR3 region: CASLSGETQYF. CDR3 sequence (DNA): TGTGCCAGCCTTTCAGGGGAGACCCAGTACTTC.

The chain is built from TRBV5-1 and TRBJ1-2; TRBD1 matches 7 bases. J was trimmed by 2 bases and V by 1 base; bases with no gene match: 5. There are 15 residues in the CDR3. Germline V lookup: CDR1 SGHRS, CDR2 YFSETQ. The CDR3 spells CASSLRQGPNYGYTF. CDR3 sequence (DNA): TGCGCCAGCAGCTTGCGACAGGGACCAAACTATGGCTACACCTTC. Looking up the rest from reference TRBV5-1 and TRBJ1-2 gives the full variable domain: KAGVTQTPRYLIKTRGQQVTLSCSPISGHRSVSWYQQTPGQGLQFLFEYFSETQRNKGNFPGRFSGRQFSNSRSEMNVSTLELGDSALYLCASSLRQGPNYGYTFGSGTRLTVV.

The V call is TRBV7-9, the J call TRBJ1-4, with a tentative D call TRBD1 (5 bases). The CDR3 is made up of 12 amino acids. Trimming stripped 2 bases from V and 8 bases from J, with 6 bases between. From germline, CDR1 is SEHNR and CDR2 FQNEAQ (reference sequence). Written as DNA, the CDR3 is TGTGCCAGCAGCTTACAGGGCGAAAAACTGTTTTTT. Its protein is CASSLQGEKLFF. The full variable domain, its missing parts supplied by reference TRBV7-9 and TRBJ1-4, is DTGVSQNPRHKITKRGQNVTFRCDPISEHNRLYWYRQTLGQGPEFLTYFQNEAQLEKSRLLSDRFSAERPKGSFSTLEIQRTEQGDSAMYLCASSLQGEKLFFGSGTQLSVL.

This clone appeared a single time. The chain has TRBV2 and TRBJ2-7, with 10 positions matching TRBD1. CDR3 length: 15 residues. The J segment lost 0 bases and the V segment lost 6 bases, leaving 5 bases of the junction unmatched. Germline CDR1 is SNHLY and CDR2 is FYNNEI. In DNA, the CDR3 is TGTGCCAGCAGGGGGGGACAGGGGTTCTCCTACGAGCAGTACTTC. This codes for CASRGGQGFSYEQYF.

The gene calls are TRBV2 and TRBJ2-1, with TRBD2 identical over 7 bases. Germline V gene sequence: CDR1 SNHLY, CDR2 FYNNEI. The CDR3 is made up of 12 amino acids. J was trimmed by 12 bases and V by 3 bases; bases with no gene match: 5. The CDR3 spells CASSDDGGRQFF. The CDR3 DNA follows: TGTGCCAGCAGTGATGATGGCGGGAGGCAGTTCTTC.

This clone has only a few counts. The chain couples TRBV28 to TRBJ1-5, with TRBD1 matching 7 bases. The length of the CDR3 is 14 residues. V lost 5 bases to trimming and J lost 7 bases; unmatched junction nucleotides: 8. The germline gives CDR1 MDHEN, CDR2 SYDVKM. Written as DNA, the CDR3 is TGTGCCAGCAGTCCACAGACAGGGCACCAGCCCCAGCATTTT. Its protein is CASSPQTGHQPQHF.

V gene TRBV28 combines with J gene TRBJ1-2; 7 nucleotides line up with TRBD1. V was clipped by 7 bases and J by 3 bases; unmatched bases: 8. The CDR3 totals 14 residues. Germline CDR1 is MDHEN and CDR2 is SYDVKM. The CDR3, as DNA: TGTGCCAGCAATGTCGACAGGGCGGACTATGGCTACACCTTC. Translation gives CASNVDRADYGYTF.

The V call is TRBV12-3 or TRBV12-4, the J call TRBJ1-5; no reliable D call. Trimming took 7 bases from V and 12 from J, leaving 19 bases between them. The CDR3 length is 13 residues. DNA of the CDR3: TGTGCCAGCACCCAAGACTTTTCGATCCACCAGCATTTT. Amino acid sequence: CASTQDFSIHQHF.

The chain couples TRBV28 to TRBJ2-1; D is unclear. Germline-derived CDR1 and CDR2 are MDHEN and SYDVKM. The V gene lost 3 bases and the J gene lost 8 bases, with 8 bases spanning the gap. This CDR3 is built from 12 residues. The CDR3 region is CASSFDLYEQFF. CDR3 coding DNA: TGTGCCAGCAGTTTTGACTTGTATGAGCAGTTCTTC.

This chain links TRBV5-1 with TRBJ1-4; D is perhaps TRBD1 (5 bases). CDR1 and CDR2 from the germline V gene are SGHRS and YFSETQ. The CDR3 spans 20 residues. The ends were cut back, 0 bases at V and 0 bases at J, with 21 bases in the middle. In DNA form, the CDR3 reads TGCGCCAGCAGCTTGGGTCGCGCGTTGGGGCAGAGAGCAACTAATGAAAAACTGTTTTTT. Its protein product is CASSLGRALGQRATNEKLFF.

The J gene is TRBJ1-2, the V gene TRBV6-5; 8 nucleotides agree with TRBD1. In germline, CDR1 is MNHEY, CDR2 SVGAGI. The CDR3 is 15 residues long. V dropped 6 bases and J dropped 4; count of bases not matched to a gene: 10. The CDR3 coding sequence is TGTGCCAGCAGGACCCCCAGGGGGCGCGGCTATGGCTACACCTTC. Translating gives CASRTPRGRGYGYTF.

The chain is built from TRBV28 and TRBJ1-1; perhaps TRBD1 as D (6 bases). CDR1 is MDHEN, CDR2 SYDVKM, per germline. CDR3 size: 14 residues. The V end was cut by 9 bases, the J end by 1 base, with 15 bases between. The CDR3 spells CASNRVAWNTEAFF. The CDR3 nucleotides read TGTGCCAGTAACAGGGTAGCCTGGAACACTGAAGCTTTCTTT. The full variable domain, its missing parts supplied by reference TRBV28 and TRBJ1-1, is DVKVTQSSRYLVKRTGEKVFLECVQDMDHENMFWYRQDPGLGLRLIYFSYDVKMKEKGDIPEGYSVSREKKERFSLILESASTNQTSMYLCASNRVAWNTEAFFGQGTRLTVV.

The rearrangement joins TRBV28 to TRBJ2-1; perhaps TRBD2 as D (7 bases). Germline V lookup: CDR1 MDHEN, CDR2 SYDVKM. CDR3 length: 17 amino acids. V gave up 0 bases and J gave up 7 bases, with 19 bases separating them. The chain's CDR3 is CASSLWPRGLAANEQFF. DNA of the CDR3: TGTGCCAGCAGTTTATGGCCGCGGGGGCTAGCTGCAAATGAGCAGTTCTTC.

The gene calls are TRBV28 and TRBJ2-5, with 11 bases aligning to TRBD1. Germline assignment: CDR1 MDHEN and CDR2 SYDVKM. V lost 3 bases, J lost 4 bases, and 4 bases stayed unmatched. The length of the CDR3 is 15 residues. In DNA form, the CDR3 reads TGTGCCAGCAGTTTGCGGACAGGGGGCGGAGAGACCCAGTACTTC. It specifies CASSLRTGGGETQYF.

The rearrangement uses TRBV7-2 and TRBJ2-1; 7 bases agree with TRBD2. This CDR3 comprises 14 residues. The germline gives CDR1 SGHTA, CDR2 FQGNSA. V gave up 1 base and J gave up 9 bases; unmatched junction bases: 6. The CDR3 region has the DNA TGTGCCAGCAGCTTAGGCGGGAGTGGGGGTGAGCAGTTCTTC. Translation gives CASSLGGSGGEQFF.

The V and J genes are TRBV6-5 and TRBJ1-1; D remains unclear. The V end was cut by 5 bases, the J end by 1 base, with 11 bases between. There are 14 residues in the CDR3. Per germline, CDR1 MNHEY and CDR2 SVGAGI. In DNA, the CDR3 is TGTGCCAGCAGTCCCAACTATCAGAACACTGAAGCTTTCTTT. This gives the protein CASSPNYQNTEAFF.

The chain employs TRBV3-1 (or the pseudogene TRBV3-2) and TRBJ1-5; a weak D match, TRBD1 (5 bases). Germline lookup yields CDR1 LGHDT and CDR2 YNNKEL (reference sequence). This CDR3 region has 15 residues. Trimming pared 4 bases from V and 4 bases from J, leaving 14 bases between. The CDR3 nucleotides are TGTGCCAGCAGCCTCCGGCCAGGGTCAAATCAGCCCCAGCATTTT. Its protein is CASSLRPGSNQPQHF.

This clone was recorded at least ten times. V and J are TRBV19 and TRBJ1-2; TRBD1 matches at 9 bases. J gave up 6 bases and V 6 bases, and 14 bases lay outside the gene matches. This CDR3 comprises 16 residues. The germline gives CDR1 LNHDA, CDR2 SQIVND (reference sequence). Here the CDR3 DNA reads TGTGCCAGTAGGAGGACAGGGGCAGTTTATAAGGATGGCTACACCTTC. As protein: CASRRTGAVYKDGYTF.

The chain joins TRBV5-1 to TRBJ2-7, with 12 bases fitting TRBD1. Per the germline V gene, CDR1 is SGHRS and CDR2 is YFSETQ. V shed 1 base, J shed 4 bases, and the junction held 6 bases outside the gene matches. The CDR3 has 16 residues. Here the CDR3 reads CASSLMGTGGEYEQYF. For the CDR3, the DNA is TGCGCCAGCAGCTTGATGGGGACAGGGGGCGAATACGAGCAGTACTTC.

V usage is TRBV25-1 and J usage is TRBJ1-2; D uncertain. The CDR3 loop spans 12 amino acids. Trimming removed 0 bases from V and 6 bases from J, with 5 bases in between. Germline CDR1 reads MGHDK; CDR2 reads SYGVNS. In DNA form, the CDR3 reads TGTGCCAGCAGTGAATACGAGGATGGCTACACCTTC. Translated: CASSEYEDGYTF.

J is TRBJ1-5 and V is TRBV2; tentative D call: TRBD1 (5 bases). V was shortened by 4 bases and J by 3 bases, with 10 bases between the two germline ends. This CDR3 region has 14 residues. CDR1 SNHLY and CDR2 FYNNEI come from the germline V gene. CDR3 in amino acids: CASSAARDNQPQHF. The DNA for the CDR3 is TGTGCCAGCAGTGCCGCCAGGGACAATCAGCCCCAGCATTTT. The full variable domain, its missing parts supplied by reference TRBV2 and TRBJ1-5, is EPEVTQTPSHQVTQMGQEVILRCVPISNHLYFYWYRQILGQKVEFLVSFYNNEISEKSEIFDDQFSVERPDGSNFTLKIRSTKLEDSAMYFCASSAARDNQPQHFGDGTRLSIL.